The T cell receptor beta chain under discussion was sequenced for a study of T cell repertoires in aging, cancer and after chemotherapy. Trimming at V came to 3 bases and at J to 8 bases, leaving 4 bases not matched to a gene. CDR3 size: 13 residues. Germline lookup yields CDR1 KGHDR and CDR2 SFDVKD. Multiplex touch-down PCR with TRB-A/B primers amplified rearranged V-D-J TRB sequences. Via MiXCR, TCRdb re-called the multiplex PCR reads, giving one row per CDR3 protein. The repertoire holds approximately 13,000 distinct CDR3 sequences, with around a quarter as singletons. This clonotype counts as medium-sized. Peripheral blood genomic DNA, not sorted cells or RNA, was the template.

This clonotype was sampled from a human donor in good health. The chain couples TRBV24-1 to TRBJ1-2; TRBD1 matches at 8 bases. Sequencing was done on a sample of blood. CDR3: CATSDGTGLGYTF. CDR3 coding DNA: TGTGCCACCAGTGATGGGACAGGCCTAGGCTACACCTTC.